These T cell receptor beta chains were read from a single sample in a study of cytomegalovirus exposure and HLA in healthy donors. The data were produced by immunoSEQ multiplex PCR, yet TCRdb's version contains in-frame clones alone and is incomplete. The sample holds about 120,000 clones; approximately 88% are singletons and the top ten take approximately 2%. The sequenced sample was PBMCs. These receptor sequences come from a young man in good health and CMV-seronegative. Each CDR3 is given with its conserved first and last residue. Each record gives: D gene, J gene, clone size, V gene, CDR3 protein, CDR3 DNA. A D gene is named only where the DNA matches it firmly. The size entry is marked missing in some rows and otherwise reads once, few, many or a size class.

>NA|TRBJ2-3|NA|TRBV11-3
CASSLDGRSTDTQYF
TGTGCCAGCAGCTTAGATGGCCGAAGCACAGATACGCAGTATTTT
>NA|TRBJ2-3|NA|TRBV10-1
CASSDHRGTDTQYF
TGCGCCAGCAGTGACCACAGGGGCACAGATACGCAGTATTTT
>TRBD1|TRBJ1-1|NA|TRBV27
CASSYTDRGANTEAFF
TGTGCCAGCAGCTATACCGACAGGGGCGCGAACACTGAAGCTTTCTTT
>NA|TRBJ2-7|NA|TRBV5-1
CASSLESVRSYEQYF
TGCGCCAGCAGCTTGGAAAGTGTGAGGTCCTACGAGCAGTACTTC
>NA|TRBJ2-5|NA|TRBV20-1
CSGEYQETQYF
TGCAGTGGCGAATACCAAGAGACCCAGTACTTC
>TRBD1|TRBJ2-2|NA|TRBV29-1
CSVEWGQGMFHTGELFF
TGCAGCGTTGAATGGGGACAGGGGATGTTTCACACCGGGGAGCTGTTTTTT
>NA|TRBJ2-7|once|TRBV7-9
CASSLGARGREQYF
TGTGCCAGCAGCTTAGGGGCTAGGGGTAGGGAGCAGTACTTC
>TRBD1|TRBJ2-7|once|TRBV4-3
CASSPTRDRVSYEQYF
TGCGCCAGCAGCCCAACCCGGGACAGGGTGTCCTACGAGCAGTACTTC
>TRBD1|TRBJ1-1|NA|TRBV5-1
CASSSTGGNFNEAFF
TGCGCCAGCAGCTCCACAGGGGGCAATTTTAATGAAGCTTTCTTT
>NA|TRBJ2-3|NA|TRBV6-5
CASSYSQGTSTDTQYF
TGTGCCAGCAGTTATTCTCAGGGGACGAGCACAGATACGCAGTATTTT
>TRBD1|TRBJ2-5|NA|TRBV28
CASSLGDRVEETQYF
TGTGCCAGCAGTTTAGGGGACAGGGTGGAAGAGACCCAGTACTTC